This entry lists 9 T cell receptor beta chains sequenced from one sample in a study of cytomegalovirus exposure and HLA in healthy donors. Some clones are missing from TCRdb's copy, which holds only in-frame ones; the method was immunoSEQ multiplex PCR. Of about 160,000 clones detected, 88% appear once; the ten largest clones hold 2.5% to 3.5%. Sample: PBMCs. The source is a man aged 18 to 30 in good health and CMV-seronegative.

The chain carries TRBV6-1 and TRBJ2-1, with TRBD2 matching 13 bases. CDR3 length: 15 amino acids. CDR1 and CDR2 (germline): MNHNS, SASEGT. Losses at the gene ends were 4 bases for V and 4 bases for J; bases not matched to a gene: 1. This chain's CDR3 is CASSGGLAGYNEQFF. CDR3 DNA: TGTGCCAGCAGTGGGGGACTAGCGGGGTACAATGAGCAGTTCTTC.

The chain recombines TRBV28 with TRBJ1-3; tentative D call: TRBD1 (5 bases). Per germline, CDR1 MDHEN and CDR2 SYDVKM. Between the trimmed V and J ends, which lost 5 bases and 0 bases, there was a span of 8 bases. The length of the CDR3 is 14 residues. CDR3 coding DNA: TGTGCCAGCAGTGACAGTTTCTCTGGAAACACCATATATTTT. It encodes CASSDSFSGNTIYF.

The chain joins TRBV28 to TRBJ2-5; D is perhaps TRBD1 (6 bases). V lost 5 bases and J 0 bases, leaving 13 bases between the germline ends. Germline CDR1 and CDR2: MDHEN and SYDVKM. The CDR3 is 15 amino acids. In DNA, the CDR3 is TGTGCCAGCAGTCAGGGGTCTAAGTACCAAGAGACCCAGTACTTC. Its translation: CASSQGSKYQETQYF.

The chain links TRBV7-8 to TRBJ2-1, with no clear D. V was clipped by 0 bases and J by 2 bases, with 8 bases between them. Germline CDR1 reads SGHVS; CDR2 reads FQNEAQ. The CDR3 consists of 15 residues. The CDR3 nucleotides read TGTGCCAGCAGCTTAGCGCGTACAGCCTACAATGAGCAGTTCTTC. Protein product: CASSLARTAYNEQFF.

This chain connects TRBV2 to TRBJ1-4; D is unresolved. V dropped 4 bases and J dropped 2 bases, with 20 bases sitting between them. The CDR3 loop spans 18 amino acids. Germline V lookup: CDR1 SNHLY, CDR2 FYNNEI. The CDR3 DNA reads TGTGCCAGCAGTGTTTTTAGTTATCGGGTGGCGACTAATGAAAAACTGTTTTTT. Its translation: CASSVFSYRVATNEKLFF.

The V and J genes are TRBV6-5 and TRBJ2-1, with D hard to call. The CDR3 runs 15 residues. Germline CDR1 is MNHEY and CDR2 is SVGAGI. V was pared by 4 bases and J by 0 bases, with 10 bases between. The DNA of the CDR3 is TGTGCCAGCAGTTCTCACCGGAGCTCCTACAATGAGCAGTTCTTC. Translated: CASSSHRSSYNEQFF.

This clone appeared a few times. The chain joins TRBV6-5 to TRBJ1-1, with no clear D. Between the trimmed V and J ends, which lost 6 bases and 4 bases, there was a span of 6 bases. This CDR3 has 11 residues. In germline, CDR1 is MNHEY, CDR2 SVGAGI. The CDR3 sequence is CASSRSTEAFF. Written as DNA, the CDR3 is TGTGCCAGCAGCCGGAGCACTGAAGCTTTCTTT.

V usage is TRBV19 and J usage is TRBJ2-1; 10 positions agree with TRBD1. Germline loops: CDR1 LNHDA, CDR2 SQIVND (reference sequence). The CDR3 has 12 residues. Trimming took 10 bases from V and 8 from J; bases not matched to a gene: 5. The CDR3 reads CATRQGAYEQFF. The CDR3 DNA follows: TGTGCCACCAGACAGGGGGCCTATGAGCAGTTCTTC.

The CDR3 DNA is TGCAGCGTTGGCTCAATAGCGGGAGGCAATGAGCAGTTCTTC. It encodes CSVGSIAGGNEQFF. The V and J genes are TRBV29-1 and TRBJ2-1; 10 bases are a match to TRBD2. Germline V gene lookup returns CDR1 SQVTM and CDR2 ANQGSEA. V lost 4 bases, J lost 6 bases, and 6 bases stayed unmatched. This CDR3 is built from 14 residues.